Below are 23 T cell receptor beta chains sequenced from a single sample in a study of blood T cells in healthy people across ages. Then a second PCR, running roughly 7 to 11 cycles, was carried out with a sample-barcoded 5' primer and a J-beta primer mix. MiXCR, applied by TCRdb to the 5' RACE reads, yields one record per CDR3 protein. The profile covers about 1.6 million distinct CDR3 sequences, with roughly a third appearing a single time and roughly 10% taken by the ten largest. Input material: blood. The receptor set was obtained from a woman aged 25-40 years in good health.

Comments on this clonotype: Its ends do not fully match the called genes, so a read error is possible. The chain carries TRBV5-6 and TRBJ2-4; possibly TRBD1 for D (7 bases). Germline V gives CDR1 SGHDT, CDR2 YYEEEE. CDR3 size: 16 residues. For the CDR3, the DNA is TGTGCCAACAGCTTTGGAGGGGGCTTAGTCAAAAACATTCAGTACTTC. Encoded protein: CANSFGGGLVKNIQYF.

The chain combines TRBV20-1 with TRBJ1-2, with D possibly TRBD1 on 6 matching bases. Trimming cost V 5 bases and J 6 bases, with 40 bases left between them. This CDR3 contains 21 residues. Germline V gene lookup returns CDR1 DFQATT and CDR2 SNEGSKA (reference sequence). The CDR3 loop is CSALSGMGRGGQGGGADGYTF. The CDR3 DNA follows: TGCAGTGCTCTCTCCGGGATGGGCCGGGGTGGGCAAGGAGGGGGGGCTGATGGCTACACCTTC.

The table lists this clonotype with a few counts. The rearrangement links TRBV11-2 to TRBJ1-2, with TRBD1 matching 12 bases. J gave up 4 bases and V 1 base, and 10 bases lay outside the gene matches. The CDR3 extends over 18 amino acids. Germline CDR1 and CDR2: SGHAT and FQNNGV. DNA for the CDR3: TGTGCCAGCAGCTTAGGCCGGGACAGGGGGCGGTGGAGCTATGGCTACACCTTC. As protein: CASSLGRDRGRWSYGYTF.

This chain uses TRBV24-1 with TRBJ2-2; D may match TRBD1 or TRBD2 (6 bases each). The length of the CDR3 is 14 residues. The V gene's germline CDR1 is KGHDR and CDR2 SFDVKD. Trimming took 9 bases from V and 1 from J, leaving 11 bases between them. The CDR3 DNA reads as TGTGCCACCGGGGGGCCTCTGAACACCGGGGAGCTGTTTTTT. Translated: CATGGPLNTGELFF.

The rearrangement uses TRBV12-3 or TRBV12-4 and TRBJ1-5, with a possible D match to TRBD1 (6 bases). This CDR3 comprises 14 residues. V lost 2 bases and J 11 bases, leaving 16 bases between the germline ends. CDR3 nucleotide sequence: TGTGCCAGCAGTTTAACAGGGCCCCTTGTGGCCCAGCATTTT. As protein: CASSLTGPLVAQHF.

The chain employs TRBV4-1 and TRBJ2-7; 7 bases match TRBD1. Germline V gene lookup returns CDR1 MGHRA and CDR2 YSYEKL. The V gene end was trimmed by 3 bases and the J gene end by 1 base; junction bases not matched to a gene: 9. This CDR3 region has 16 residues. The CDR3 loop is CASSQGQTTMSYEQYF. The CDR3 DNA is TGCGCCAGCAGCCAGGGACAGACTACGATGTCCTACGAGCAGTACTTC.

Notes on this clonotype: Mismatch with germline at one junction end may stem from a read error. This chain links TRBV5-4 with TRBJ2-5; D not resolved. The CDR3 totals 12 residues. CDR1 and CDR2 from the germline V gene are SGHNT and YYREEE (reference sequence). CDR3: CATSRSQETQYF. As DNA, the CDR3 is TGTGCCACCAGCCGGAGCCAAGAGACCCAGTACTTC.

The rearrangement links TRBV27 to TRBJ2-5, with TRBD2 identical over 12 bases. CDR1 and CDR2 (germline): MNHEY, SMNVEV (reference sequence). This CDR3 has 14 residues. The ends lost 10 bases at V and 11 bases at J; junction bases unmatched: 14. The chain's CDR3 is CATSTSGRWGEQYF. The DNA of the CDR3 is TGTGCCACCTCGACTAGCGGGAGATGGGGGGAGCAGTACTTC.

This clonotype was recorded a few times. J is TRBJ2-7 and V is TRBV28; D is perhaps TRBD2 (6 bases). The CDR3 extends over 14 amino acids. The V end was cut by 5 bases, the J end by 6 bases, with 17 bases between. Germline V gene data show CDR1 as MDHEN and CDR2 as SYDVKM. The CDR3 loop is CASSLSWDFFEQYF. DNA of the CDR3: TGTGCCAGCAGTCTCTCCTGGGACTTTTTCGAGCAGTACTTC.

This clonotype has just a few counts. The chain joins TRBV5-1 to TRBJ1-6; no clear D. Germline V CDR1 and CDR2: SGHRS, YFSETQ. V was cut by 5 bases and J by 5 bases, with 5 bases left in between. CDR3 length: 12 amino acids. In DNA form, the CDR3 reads TGCGCCAGCAGTTTCGATAATTCACCCCTCCACTTT. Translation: CASSFDNSPLHF.

The DNA of the CDR3 is TGTGCCAGCAGCTCCCCCGGGACACCTTACACTGAAGCTTTCTTT. This encodes CASSSPGTPYTEAFF. This chain links TRBV5-6 with TRBJ1-1; D may be TRBD1 (6 bases). The V gene's germline CDR1 is SGHDT and CDR2 YYEEEE. The CDR3 length is 15 residues. V gave up 3 bases and J gave up 3 bases, with 15 bases separating them.

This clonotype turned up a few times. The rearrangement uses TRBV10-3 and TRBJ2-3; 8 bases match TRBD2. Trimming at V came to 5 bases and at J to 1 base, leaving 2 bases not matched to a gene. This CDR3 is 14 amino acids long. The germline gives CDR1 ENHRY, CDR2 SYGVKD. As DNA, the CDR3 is TGTGCCATCAGTTCTAGCGGGCGCACAGATACGCAGTATTTT. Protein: CAISSSGRTDTQYF.

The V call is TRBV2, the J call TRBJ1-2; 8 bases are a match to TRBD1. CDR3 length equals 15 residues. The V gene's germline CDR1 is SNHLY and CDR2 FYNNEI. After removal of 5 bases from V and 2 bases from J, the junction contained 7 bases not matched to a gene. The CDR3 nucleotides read TGTGCCAGCAGTTTGGCCCGGACAGGGAACTATGGCTACACCTTC. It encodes CASSLARTGNYGYTF.

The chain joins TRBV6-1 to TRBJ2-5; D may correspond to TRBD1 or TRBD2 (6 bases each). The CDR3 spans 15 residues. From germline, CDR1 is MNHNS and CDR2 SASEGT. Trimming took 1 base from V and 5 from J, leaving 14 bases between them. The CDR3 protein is CASSEEGGRGETQYF. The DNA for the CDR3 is TGTGCCAGCAGTGAAGAGGGGGGCCGTGGGGAGACCCAGTACTTC.

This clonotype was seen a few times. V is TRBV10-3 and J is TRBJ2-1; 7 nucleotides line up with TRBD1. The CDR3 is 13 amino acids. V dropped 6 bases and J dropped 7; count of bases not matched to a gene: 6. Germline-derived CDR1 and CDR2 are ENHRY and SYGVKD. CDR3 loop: CAIRSGQTNEQFF. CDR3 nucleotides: TGTGCCATCAGATCGGGACAGACAAATGAGCAGTTCTTC.

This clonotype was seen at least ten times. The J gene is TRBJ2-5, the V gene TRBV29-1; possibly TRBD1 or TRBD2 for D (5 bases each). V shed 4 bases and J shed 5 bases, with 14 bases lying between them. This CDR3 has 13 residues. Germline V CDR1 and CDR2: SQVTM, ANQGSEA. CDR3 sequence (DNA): TGCAGCGTTGCTGGGACCCCAAGGGAGACCCAGTACTTC. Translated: CSVAGTPRETQYF.

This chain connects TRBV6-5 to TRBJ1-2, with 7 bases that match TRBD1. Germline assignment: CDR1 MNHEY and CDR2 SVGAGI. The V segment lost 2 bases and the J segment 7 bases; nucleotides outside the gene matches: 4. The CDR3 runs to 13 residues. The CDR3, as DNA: TGTGCCAGCAGTTACGACAGGGCGGCTGGCTACACCTTC. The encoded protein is CASSYDRAAGYTF.

The CDR3 spells CASSLQAGEWGGSYNEQFF. CDR3 nucleotide sequence: TGTGCCAGCAGCTTACAAGCGGGAGAGTGGGGGGGCTCCTACAATGAGCAGTTCTTC. V usage is TRBV13 and J usage is TRBJ2-1, with 8 bases matching TRBD2. The CDR3 runs 19 residues. The J segment lost 0 bases and the V segment lost 2 bases, leaving 12 bases of the junction unmatched. The germline V gene has CDR1 PRHDT and CDR2 FYEKMQ (reference sequence).

CDR3 residues: CASSEAGGAISGYTF. The CDR3 DNA reads TGTGCCAGCAGTGAGGCAGGGGGCGCGATCTCTGGCTACACCTTC. The genes are TRBV25-1 and TRBJ1-2; TRBD1 matches at 8 bases. CDR3 length: 15 amino acids. Germline V gives CDR1 MGHDK, CDR2 SYGVNS. J lost 7 bases, V lost 3 bases, and 10 bases had no gene match.

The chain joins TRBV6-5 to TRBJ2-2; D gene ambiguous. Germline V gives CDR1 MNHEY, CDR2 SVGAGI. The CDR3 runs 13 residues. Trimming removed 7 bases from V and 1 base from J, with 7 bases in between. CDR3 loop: CASIAWNTGELFF. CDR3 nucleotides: TGTGCCAGCATCGCGTGGAACACCGGGGAGCTGTTTTTT.

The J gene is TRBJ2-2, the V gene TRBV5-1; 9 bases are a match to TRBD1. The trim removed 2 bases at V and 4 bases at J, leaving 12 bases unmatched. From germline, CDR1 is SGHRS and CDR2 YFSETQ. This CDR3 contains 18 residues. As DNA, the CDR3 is TGCGCCAGCAGCTTTTCGCCCCGGACAGGGGCGAGCACCGGGGAGCTGTTTTTT. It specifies CASSFSPRTGASTGELFF.

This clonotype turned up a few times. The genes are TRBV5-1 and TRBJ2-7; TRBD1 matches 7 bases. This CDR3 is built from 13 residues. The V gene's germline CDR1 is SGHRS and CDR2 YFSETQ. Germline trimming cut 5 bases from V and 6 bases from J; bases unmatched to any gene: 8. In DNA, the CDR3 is TGCGCCAGCAGGCAAACGACAGGGTCCGAGCAGTACTTC. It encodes CASRQTTGSEQYF.

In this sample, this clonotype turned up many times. The CDR3 DNA reads as TGCGCCAGCAGCCATCAGGGCGGAACAGATACGCAGTATTTT. Protein: CASSHQGGTDTQYF. The chain carries TRBV4-1 and TRBJ2-3; weak D call: TRBD1 (5 bases). This CDR3 region has 14 residues. The V end lost 3 bases, the J end lost 3 bases, and 10 bases lay between the germline ends. The germline V gene encodes CDR1 MGHRA and CDR2 YSYEKL.